The entry that follows covers one TCR beta chain sequence. Per the original methods: It was from reference gene primer amplification that nucleated cell counts were estimated. Here immunoSEQ multiplex PCR was the method, and the copy in TCRdb shows in-frame clones only, minus some. V, J and clone size were drawn from that table, and D and trimming were deduced from the DNA. The sample includes around 59,000 clones, more than 80% of them seen just once. These data originate in a study of blood T cell repertoires in COVID-19. Whole-study context: COVID-19 samples collected from the United States, Italy and Spain covered acute and convalescent phases. Sources were T cells, B-cell-depleted T cells, or PBMCs; the material itself was cDNA or gDNA.

The CDR3 is made up of 15 amino acids. Germline V gene lookup returns CDR1 MNHNS and CDR2 SASEGT. V dropped 1 base and J dropped 0; count of bases not matched to a gene: 1. The receptor was derived from a man aged 55-75 years with acute or convalescent COVID-19. This chain uses TRBV6-1 with TRBJ2-7; 9 positions match TRBD2. The specimen sequenced was peripheral blood. The CDR3 protein is CASSEGTSVSYEQYF. In DNA, the CDR3 is TGTGCCAGCAGTGAAGGGACTAGCGTCTCCTACGAGCAGTACTTC.